This passage covers 5 T cell receptor beta chains from one sample sequenced in a study of shared clonotypes between healthy human individuals. The repertoire was sequenced with immunoSEQ multiplex PCR; TCRdb's copy has only in-frame clones and lacks some. The sample gives roughly 2.5 million clones, around nine tenths of which show up once; about 0.13% is in the top ten. Sample: naive CD4+ T cells sorted from blood. Regarding subset: CD45RA+ positively selected. Every receptor here comes from a man aged 18 to 35 in good health.

The V and J genes are TRBV18 and TRBJ2-7; D uncertain. The germline CDR1 and CDR2 sequences are KGHSH and LQKENI. CDR3 length: 13 amino acids. V dropped 2 bases and J dropped 2 bases, with 7 bases sitting between them. The CDR3 DNA reads as TGTGCCAGCTCACCAGTGGCGACCTACGAGCAGTACTTC. It specifies CASSPVATYEQYF.

About this clone itself: Other DNA sequences in this sample translate to the same CDR3. The chain carries TRBV6-5 and TRBJ2-3; 12 bases match TRBD2. Germline V lookup: CDR1 MNHEY, CDR2 SVGAGI. With V trimmed by 6 bases and J by 5 bases, 3 bases remained unmatched. The CDR3 is made up of 14 amino acids. CDR3 in DNA: TGTGCCAGCAGCCCGGGACTAGCGGGAGATACGCAGTATTTT. It yields the protein CASSPGLAGDTQYF.

This chain connects TRBV19 to TRBJ2-2; D is possibly TRBD2 (5 bases). Trimming took off 4 bases at V and 5 bases at J, with 8 bases between the two ends. Germline V CDR1 and CDR2: LNHDA, SQIVND (reference sequence). The CDR3 totals 13 residues. The CDR3 protein is CASSKEVTGELFF. Here the CDR3 DNA reads TGTGCCAGTAGTAAGGAGGTTACCGGGGAGCTGTTTTTT.

In its sample, this clone was seen a few times. V and J are TRBV30 and TRBJ1-1; possible D gene TRBD1, 5 bases. Between the trimmed V and J ends, which lost 0 bases and 6 bases, there was a span of 14 bases. Per the germline V gene, CDR1 is GTSNPN and CDR2 is SVGIG (reference sequence). The CDR3 has 14 residues. This CDR3 is CAWSVAGKIAEAFF. CDR3 bases: TGTGCCTGGAGTGTAGCAGGGAAAATAGCTGAAGCTTTCTTT.

The V call is TRBV10-3, the J call TRBJ2-3, with 8 bases aligning to TRBD2. Germline trimming cut 10 bases from V and 2 bases from J; bases unmatched to any gene: 5. CDR3 size: 13 residues. The germline V gene encodes CDR1 ENHRY and CDR2 SYGVKD. The CDR3 nucleotides are TGTGCCACTACTAGCGGACTCACAGATACGCAGTATTTT. This sequence encodes CATTSGLTDTQYF.